The 30 T cell receptor beta chains given below trace back to one sample, sequenced in a study of vaccination and CD4 T cells after COVID-19. Stated treatment: approximately nine-day PBMC culture with coronavirus spike peptide pools or control peptides (ViraFEST assay). An Oncomine TCR Beta short-read assay was used to sequence the DNA from cultured CD4+ T cells. TCRdb reprocessed the PCR reads via MiXCR and lists one record per CDR3 protein. Among 15,000 to 25,000 distinct CDR3 sequences, around three fifths were seen once, and the ten largest hold about 9.4%. No antigen has been assigned to these receptors. The sample was CD4+ T cells from blood, cultured in vitro. The receptors originated from a human donor who had recovered from COVID-19.

The chain links TRBV19 to TRBJ1-2, with D unresolved. V was pared by 3 bases and J by 2 bases, with 7 bases between. Germline CDR1 LNHDA, CDR2 SQIVND (reference sequence). This CDR3 comprises 13 residues. The CDR3 DNA sequence: TGTGCCAGTAGTATCCGCACCAACTATGGCTACACCTTC. Its translation: CASSIRTNYGYTF.

This rearrangement joins TRBV5-4 to TRBJ1-2, with 9 bases matching TRBD1. Trimming removed 1 base from V and 6 bases from J; junction bases left unmatched: 7. The CDR3 contains 15 residues. Germline CDR1 and CDR2: SGHNT and YYREEE (reference sequence). CDR3 nucleotides: TGTGCCAGCAGCTTGTTGGGACAGGGCAACGATGGCTACACCTTC. This gives the protein CASSLLGQGNDGYTF.

The chain is built from TRBV5-4 and TRBJ2-7; 8 nucleotides match TRBD1. The germline gives CDR1 SGHNT, CDR2 YYREEE (reference sequence). Trimming cost V 3 bases and J 4 bases; bases outside gene matches: 9. The CDR3 is 15 residues long. This chain's CDR3 is CASSSDPGGEYEQYF. DNA of the CDR3: TGTGCCAGCAGCTCGGATCCAGGGGGCGAGTACGAGCAGTACTTC.

The chain joins TRBV14 to TRBJ2-1, with D perhaps matching TRBD1 (6 bases). Germline V CDR1 and CDR2: SGHDN, FVKESK. V lost 3 bases and J 6 bases, leaving 24 bases between the germline ends. This CDR3 is 18 amino acids long. CDR3 bases: TGTGCCAGCAGCCATGGTTACCCGCAGGGGAGCTGGAGCAATGAGCAGTTCTTC. As protein: CASSHGYPQGSWSNEQFF.

The gene calls are TRBV7-2 and TRBJ2-7; TRBD1 matches 12 bases. CDR3 length equals 15 residues. Germline-derived CDR1 and CDR2 are SGHTA and FQGNSA. With V trimmed by 4 bases and J by 3 bases, 4 bases remained unmatched. Written as DNA, the CDR3 is TGTGCCAGCAGCTCCGGGACAGGGGGCGGCTACGAGCAGTACTTC. This translates into CASSSGTGGGYEQYF.

This clonotype was counted a few times. Germline and junction disagree at one end, which may indicate a read error. This chain uses TRBV15 with TRBJ1-2; 7 bases are a match to TRBD1. The V gene's germline CDR1 is LNHNV and CDR2 YYDKDF (reference sequence). This CDR3 is 18 amino acids long. CDR3: CAISRGWGRGKSNYGYTF. CDR3 sequence (DNA): TGTGCCATCAGCAGAGGGTGGGGCAGGGGGAAATCTAACTATGGCTACACCTTC.

The rearrangement uses TRBV7-9 and TRBJ2-5; 7 bases line up with TRBD1. V lost 6 bases, J lost 2 bases, and 6 bases stayed unmatched. The CDR3 extends over 14 amino acids. The germline gives CDR1 SEHNR, CDR2 FQNEAQ (reference sequence). CDR3 sequence: CASRTGTAQETQYF. The CDR3 nucleotides read TGTGCCAGCAGAACCGGGACAGCGCAAGAGACCCAGTACTTC.

J is TRBJ2-7 and V is TRBV28; the D is unclear. Germline values: CDR1 MDHEN, CDR2 SYDVKM. V lost 4 bases and J lost 0, with 7 bases in between. The CDR3 has 13 amino acids. The CDR3 DNA follows: TGTGCCAGCAGTTCGCCTAGCTCCTACGAGCAGTACTTC. Translating gives CASSSPSSYEQYF.

The V call is TRBV28, the J call TRBJ2-7; 10 nucleotides match TRBD2. V shed 2 bases and J 4 bases; nucleotides not matched to a gene: 8. The CDR3 contains 16 residues. The germline V gene has CDR1 MDHEN and CDR2 SYDVKM. This chain's CDR3 is CASSLTRASGSYEQYF. CDR3 in DNA: TGTGCCAGCAGTTTAACCCGGGCTAGCGGGAGTTACGAGCAGTACTTC. The entire variable domain, with the rest obtained from reference TRBV28 and TRBJ2-7, is as follows: DVKVTQSSRYLVKRTGEKVFLECVQDMDHENMFWYRQDPGLGLRLIYFSYDVKMKEKGDIPEGYSVSREKKERFSLILESASTNQTSMYLCASSLTRASGSYEQYFGPGTRLTVT.

This clonotype was seen more than once but under ten times. The chain combines TRBV21-1 with TRBJ2-2; the table's D call, TRBD1, was not checked against the DNA. TRBV21-1 is termed a pseudogene. This CDR3 is built from 13 residues. CDR3 DNA sequence: TGTGCCAGCAGCAAGGGGGACAGCGGGGAGCTGTTTTTT. It specifies CASSKGDSGELFF.

The CDR3 DNA reads as TGTGCCACCAGTGCTGCGGACAGGGAACATGAGCAGTTCTTC. Amino acids: CATSAADREHEQFF. The chain carries TRBV24-1 and TRBJ2-1, with TRBD1 matching 8 bases. CDR3 length: 14 amino acids. V trimming: 5 bases; J trimming: 8 bases; junction bases outside the gene matches: 7. Germline values: CDR1 KGHDR, CDR2 SFDVKD.

The chain is built from TRBV24-1 and TRBJ2-3, with TRBD2 matching 7 bases. Germline V gives CDR1 KGHDR, CDR2 SFDVKD. CDR3 length: 16 residues. V dropped 1 base and J dropped 0; count of bases not matched to a gene: 3. CDR3 coding DNA: TGTGCCACCAGTGATTTAAGGCGGGAGAGCACAGATACGCAGTATTTT. Amino acids: CATSDLRRESTDTQYF.

V gene TRBV28 combines with J gene TRBJ1-1, with D perhaps TRBD1 (6 bases). V was cut by 10 bases and J by 1 base, with 13 bases left in between. The CDR3 covers 13 residues. CDR1 and CDR2 from the germline V gene are MDHEN and SYDVKM. CDR3: CAMGGGANTEAFF. As DNA, the CDR3 is TGTGCCATGGGGGGGGGCGCGAACACTGAAGCTTTCTTT.

The chain links TRBV21-1 to TRBJ1-1. TRBV21-1 is recorded as a pseudogene. The length of the CDR3 is 13 residues. CDR3 amino acids: CASSHSMNTEAFF. The CDR3 DNA is TGTGCCAGCAGCCACAGTATGAACACTGAAGCTTTCTTT.

The gene calls are TRBV6-5 and TRBJ1-6; no firm D call. This CDR3 is built from 13 residues. The ends were cut back, 2 bases at V and 8 bases at J, with 7 bases in the middle. From germline, CDR1 is MNHEY and CDR2 SVGAGI. The CDR3: CASSYEIHSPLHF. The CDR3 bases are TGTGCCAGCAGTTACGAAATACATTCACCCCTCCACTTT.

The gene calls are TRBV11-3 and TRBJ1-1, with D possibly matching TRBD1 (6 bases). The germline CDR1 and CDR2 sequences are SGHNT and YENEEA. The CDR3 is 14 residues long. Trimming stripped 4 bases from V and 4 bases from J, with 13 bases between. The CDR3 nucleotides are TGTGCCAGCAGCTCCCTCAGGGGTTTCACTGAAGCTTTCTTT. Translating it yields CASSSLRGFTEAFF.

This chain links TRBV5-1 with TRBJ2-7; D remains unclear. Trimming cost V 3 bases and J 1 base, with 20 bases left between them. CDR3 size: 17 residues. Germline V lookup: CDR1 SGHRS, CDR2 YFSETQ. CDR3 sequence reads: CASSSHLTIDASYEQYF. The DNA of the CDR3 is TGCGCCAGCAGCTCCCATCTAACCATTGACGCGTCCTACGAGCAGTACTTC.

This CDR3 reads CSASVRQGAYTEAFF. CDR3 bases: TGCAGTGCTAGTGTCAGACAGGGGGCCTACACTGAAGCTTTCTTT. V gene TRBV20-1 combines with J gene TRBJ1-1; 10 nucleotides align to TRBD1. Unmatched junction bases numbered 7, after V lost 3 bases and J lost 3 bases. Germline loops: CDR1 DFQATT, CDR2 SNEGSKA (reference sequence). The CDR3 spans 15 residues.

The V call is TRBV6-1, the J call TRBJ1-1; D is uncertain. CDR1 MNHNS and CDR2 SASEGT come from the germline V gene. Trimming shortened V by 5 bases and J by 1 base, and 11 bases separated the two germline ends. The CDR3 is made up of 14 amino acids. The chain's CDR3 is CASSLDTWNTEAFF. CDR3 in DNA: TGTGCCAGCAGTCTCGACACTTGGAACACTGAAGCTTTCTTT.

The J gene is TRBJ2-1, the V gene TRBV27; perhaps TRBD1 as D (5 bases). The CDR3 sequence is 15 residues long. The ends were cut back, 4 bases at V and 6 bases at J, with 16 bases in the middle. CDR1 and CDR2 (germline): MNHEY, SMNVEV (reference sequence). DNA of the CDR3: TGTGCCAGCAGTTACCCCCGAGAAGGGGTCAATGAGCAGTTCTTC. As protein: CASSYPREGVNEQFF.

The rearrangement links TRBV7-9 to TRBJ2-5, with D perhaps matching TRBD1 or TRBD2 (6 bases each). V was clipped by 5 bases and J by 5 bases, with 21 bases between them. The germline V gene has CDR1 SEHNR and CDR2 FQNEAQ (reference sequence). The CDR3 totals 16 residues. For the CDR3, the DNA is TGTGCCAGCAGCCCGAGCCTCAGGGGAGGTAGGGAGACCCAGTACTTC. Encoded protein: CASSPSLRGGRETQYF.

DNA of the CDR3: TGTGCCAGCAGTAAAACAGCTACCACTGAAGCTTTCTTT. This translates into CASSKTATTEAFF. The chain is built from TRBV6-1 and TRBJ1-1; D is unclear. CDR1 MNHNS and CDR2 SASEGT come from the germline V gene. The CDR3 covers 13 residues. Trimming shortened V by 5 bases and J by 4 bases, and 11 bases separated the two germline ends.

This clonotype has more than one count but fewer than ten. This chain joins TRBV2 and TRBJ1-1; D call uncertain. This CDR3 has 13 amino acids. CDR1 and CDR2 from the germline V gene are SNHLY and FYNNEI. Trimming cost V 3 bases and J 1 base, with 6 bases left between them. The CDR3 loop reads CASSDDSNTEAFF. CDR3 DNA: TGTGCCAGCAGTGATGACTCGAACACTGAAGCTTTCTTT.

In this sample, this clonotype turned up a few times. J is TRBJ2-5 and V is TRBV18; perhaps TRBD2 as D (6 bases). The V gene lost 0 bases and the J gene lost 1 base, with 9 bases spanning the gap. The CDR3 is made up of 15 amino acids. The germline V gene encodes CDR1 KGHSH and CDR2 LQKENI. The CDR3 sequence: CASSPPWRAQETQYF. The DNA for the CDR3 is TGTGCCAGCTCACCACCGTGGAGGGCCCAAGAGACCCAGTACTTC.

In this sample, this clonotype is medium-sized. The chain is built from TRBV2 and TRBJ2-1, with TRBD2 matching over 13 bases. The CDR3 spans 15 residues. From germline, CDR1 is SNHLY and CDR2 FYNNEI. V gave up 6 bases and J gave up 4 bases; unmatched junction bases: 3. The CDR3 DNA reads as TGTGCCAGCAGCCGACTAGCGGGAGGTTACAATGAGCAGTTCTTC. This gives the protein CASSRLAGGYNEQFF.

In its sample, this clonotype was seen once. The rearrangement uses TRBV19 and TRBJ1-3; D not resolved. The germline V gene encodes CDR1 LNHDA and CDR2 SQIVND (reference sequence). This CDR3 contains 12 residues. V lost 4 bases, J lost 3 bases, and 4 bases lay in between. The DNA of the CDR3 is TGTGCCAGTAGTAACTATGGAAACACCATATATTTT. Its protein product is CASSNYGNTIYF.

This clonotype has only one observation. The chain carries TRBV18 and TRBJ1-5; no definite D call. This CDR3 comprises 13 residues. Trimming took off 3 bases at V and 1 base at J, with 4 bases between the two ends. Germline lookup yields CDR1 KGHSH and CDR2 LQKENI. This chain's CDR3 is CASSPGSNQPQHF. CDR3 DNA: TGTGCCAGCTCACCGGGGAGCAATCAGCCCCAGCATTTT.

This chain joins TRBV6-2 or TRBV6-3 and TRBJ2-1; the D is unclear. Germline V CDR1 and CDR2: MNHEY, SVGEGT. V was cut by 7 bases and J by 5 bases, with 6 bases left in between. The CDR3 totals 11 residues. CDR3 loop: CASTNHNEQFF. Written as DNA, the CDR3 is TGTGCCAGCACCAACCACAATGAGCAGTTCTTC.

The J gene is TRBJ2-7, the V gene TRBV19, with TRBD2 identical over 7 bases. V trimming: 3 bases; J trimming: 6 bases; junction bases outside the gene matches: 5. The CDR3 length is 13 residues. Looked up from germline, CDR1 is LNHDA and CDR2 is SQIVND (reference sequence). This CDR3 reads CASSIPGGSEQYF. The DNA for the CDR3 is TGTGCCAGTAGTATTCCGGGGGGTTCCGAGCAGTACTTC.

The chain recombines TRBV11-3 with TRBJ2-5; TRBD2 aligns across 9 bases. Germline-derived CDR1 and CDR2 are SGHNT and YENEEA. With 3 bases clipped from V and 2 bases from J, the junction kept 4 bases outside the gene matches. The CDR3 totals 15 residues. CDR3 region: CASSFATSGQETQYF. DNA of the CDR3: TGTGCCAGCAGCTTTGCGACTAGCGGACAAGAGACCCAGTACTTC. The full variable domain, its missing parts supplied by reference TRBV11-3 and TRBJ2-5, is EAGVVQSPRYKIIEKKQPVAFWCNPISGHNTLYWYLQNLGQGPELLIRYENEEAVDDSQLPKDRFSAERLKGVDSTLKIQPAELGDSAVYLCASSFATSGQETQYFGPGTRLLVL.